A single sample gave rise to the 26 T cell receptor beta chains below, sequenced in a study of blood T cell repertoires in COVID-19. Sequencing was performed with immunoSEQ multiplex PCR; in TCRdb, only in-frame clones are kept and a portion is missing. The sample includes around 130,000 clones, around 82% of them seen just once. Sequencing was done on a sample of peripheral blood. The receptors stem from a human donor in a cohort sampled during active COVID-19.

V gene TRBV14 combines with J gene TRBJ2-7, with D possibly being TRBD2 (7 bases). V lost 5 bases and J lost 6, with 17 bases in between. The CDR3 runs to 14 residues. Germline CDR1 reads SGHDN; CDR2 reads FVKESK. The CDR3 region is CASSFRGAVGEQYF. In DNA form, the CDR3 reads TGTGCCAGCAGCTTCCGGGGGGCAGTAGGCGAGCAGTACTTC.

This rearrangement joins TRBV4-1 to TRBJ1-2, with D perhaps TRBD1 (6 bases). Germline CDR1 reads MGHRA; CDR2 reads YSYEKL. Deletions cut 6 bases from V and 0 bases from J, with 14 bases between. The CDR3 is 15 residues long. The CDR3 DNA sequence: TGCGCCAGCAGACCTGACAGGACCACTAACTATGGCTACACCTTC. Translation gives CASRPDRTTNYGYTF.

With respect to this clone: One end of the junction varies from germline; a read error may be responsible. The chain recombines TRBV7-7 with TRBJ2-1; 9 positions match TRBD1. The CDR3 is 15 amino acids. CDR1 is SSHAT and CDR2 is FNYEAQ in the germline V gene (reference sequence). The CDR3 here is CASSLNTGGGNEQFF. The CDR3 DNA reads as TGTGCTAGCAGCCTAAATACAGGGGGCGGGAATGAGCAGTTCTTC.

In this sample, this clone turned up a few times. The chain uses TRBV18 and TRBJ2-5, with D possibly TRBD2 on 5 matching bases. V was clipped by 1 base and J by 2 bases, with 11 bases between them. CDR3 length equals 15 residues. Germline V gene data show CDR1 as KGHSH and CDR2 as LQKENI. The CDR3 DNA reads as TGTGCCAGCTCACCACGGGCCGGGATGCAAGAGACCCAGTACTTC. Its protein product is CASSPRAGMQETQYF. The complete variable domain, with remaining parts taken from reference TRBV18 and TRBJ2-5, reads NAGVMQNPRHLVRRRGQEARLRCSPMKGHSHVYWYRQLPEEGLKFMVYLQKENIIDESGMPKERFSAEFPKEGPSILRIQQVVRGDSAAYFCASSPRAGMQETQYFGPGTRLLVL.

CDR3 nucleotides: TGTGCCAGCAGCTTTACAGGGGGCGTTAATGAAAAACTGTTTTTT. Translated, it gives CASSFTGGVNEKLFF. The chain has TRBV7-2 and TRBJ1-4; 9 bases are a match to TRBD1. This CDR3 has 15 amino acids. V lost 3 bases, J lost 4 bases, and 3 bases stayed unmatched. Looked up from germline, CDR1 is SGHTA and CDR2 is FQGNSA.

V is TRBV5-1 and J is TRBJ2-5, with 9 bases lining up with TRBD1. CDR1 SGHRS and CDR2 YFSETQ come from the germline V gene. Losses at the gene ends were 4 bases for V and 5 bases for J; bases not matched to a gene: 9. The CDR3 runs to 15 residues. Here the CDR3 reads CASSLGQGVVETQYF. CDR3 coding DNA: TGCGCCAGCAGCCTGGGACAGGGAGTTGTCGAGACCCAGTACTTC.

The V and J genes are TRBV21-1 and TRBJ1-1; whether TRBD1, the table's D call, matches the DNA was not checked. TRBV21-1 counts as a pseudogene. The CDR3 contains 16 residues. CDR3 region: CASSKETQGARAEAFF. The CDR3 nucleotides read TGTGCCAGCAGCAAAGAAACCCAGGGGGCGCGGGCTGAAGCTTTCTTT.

This clone was recorded only once. This chain uses TRBV5-1 with TRBJ1-4; TRBD1 matches 7 bases. The CDR3 contains 17 residues. V shed 0 bases, J shed 0 bases, and the junction held 5 bases outside the gene matches. Germline V CDR1 and CDR2: SGHRS, YFSETQ. For the CDR3, the DNA is TGCGCCAGCAGCTTGGGACAGGGCCAAGCAACTAATGAAAAACTGTTTTTT. Translated: CASSLGQGQATNEKLFF.

The chain joins TRBV2 to TRBJ2-5; TRBD2 matches 8 bases. Germline loops: CDR1 SNHLY, CDR2 FYNNEI. The CDR3 runs 15 residues. V shed 7 bases, J shed 2 bases, and the junction held 9 bases outside the gene matches. For the CDR3, the DNA is TGTGCCAGCAAAAGGGTAGCGGGGCAACAAGAGACCCAGTACTTC. This codes for CASKRVAGQQETQYF.

V and J are TRBV7-9 and TRBJ1-2, with no clear D. The V gene's germline CDR1 is SEHNR and CDR2 FQNEAQ (reference sequence). Trimming shortened V by 2 bases and J by 5 bases, and 15 bases separated the two germline ends. The CDR3 has 15 amino acids. Here the CDR3 reads CASSLIVQFIYGYTF. CDR3 in DNA: TGTGCCAGCAGCTTAATTGTACAATTCATATATGGCTACACCTTC.

The chain combines TRBV15 with TRBJ1-5; 8 bases map to TRBD1. Germline CDR1 LNHNV, CDR2 YYDKDF (reference sequence). After removal of 0 bases from V and 7 bases from J, the junction contained 5 bases not matched to a gene. This CDR3 has 15 amino acids. DNA of the CDR3: TGTGCCACCAGCAGAGAGACAGGGGACGGACAGCCCCAGCATTTT. As protein: CATSRETGDGQPQHF.

The chain recombines TRBV5-1 with TRBJ1-2, with D possibly being TRBD1 (6 bases). The CDR3 is 13 residues long. Trimming shortened V by 2 bases and J by 4 bases, and 9 bases separated the two germline ends. Germline V gene data show CDR1 as SGHRS and CDR2 as YFSETQ. CDR3 DNA: TGCGCCAGCAGCTTAGGACAGAGCTATGGCTACACCTTC. Protein: CASSLGQSYGYTF.

The chain carries TRBV7-9 and TRBJ2-1; 10 nucleotides match TRBD1. Germline V gene lookup returns CDR1 SEHNR and CDR2 FQNEAQ (reference sequence). With V trimmed by 5 bases and J by 8 bases, 9 bases remained unmatched. The CDR3 contains 15 residues. The CDR3 region is CASSDPGQGRDEQFF. The CDR3 coding sequence is TGTGCCAGCAGCGATCCGGGACAGGGGCGGGATGAGCAGTTCTTC.

The chain couples TRBV6-5 to TRBJ1-2, with D possibly being TRBD1 (5 bases). Trimming took 4 bases from V and 2 from J, leaving 11 bases between them. The V gene's germline CDR1 is MNHEY and CDR2 SVGAGI. This CDR3 has 14 amino acids. CDR3 DNA sequence: TGTGCCAGCAGTTGGGGACTGTCCAACTATGGCTACACCTTC. Encoded protein: CASSWGLSNYGYTF.

The V and J genes are TRBV6-1 and TRBJ2-7; 8 bases fit TRBD1. The germline gives CDR1 MNHNS, CDR2 SASEGT. The CDR3 consists of 14 residues. With 3 bases clipped from V and 4 bases from J, the junction kept 5 bases outside the gene matches. This CDR3 is CASSETGAGYEQYF. CDR3 sequence (DNA): TGTGCCAGCAGTGAGACAGGGGCGGGATACGAGCAGTACTTC.

V gene TRBV15 combines with J gene TRBJ2-7, with D perhaps matching TRBD2 (6 bases). Between the trimmed V and J ends, which lost 2 bases and 2 bases, there was a span of 16 bases. The germline V gene has CDR1 LNHNV and CDR2 YYDKDF (reference sequence). This CDR3 spans 16 amino acids. CDR3 region: CATSRFTGTGTYEQYF. In DNA, the CDR3 is TGTGCCACCAGCAGATTCACCGGGACTGGAACCTACGAGCAGTACTTC.

The rearrangement joins TRBV3-1 (or the pseudogene TRBV3-2) to TRBJ2-1; the match to TRBD2 covers 7 bases. V gave up 4 bases and J gave up 0 bases; unmatched junction bases: 3. The CDR3 runs 15 residues. Per the germline V gene, CDR1 is LGHDT and CDR2 is YNNKEL (reference sequence). CDR3 sequence (DNA): TGTGCCAGCAGCCTGGTAGCGGGCTCCTACAATGAGCAGTTCTTC. Its protein is CASSLVAGSYNEQFF.

The CDR3 nucleotides read TGCGCCAGCAGCTTGATGCGGGGTACCACAGATACGCAGTATTTT. It is translated as CASSLMRGTTDTQYF. The chain couples TRBV5-1 to TRBJ2-3; D might be TRBD2 (6 bases). Germline V gene lookup returns CDR1 SGHRS and CDR2 YFSETQ. Trimming cost V 1 base and J 2 bases, with 11 bases left between them. The CDR3 runs 15 residues.

The chain joins TRBV7-2 to TRBJ2-3; 11 positions agree with TRBD2. V was pared by 3 bases and J by 6 bases, with 8 bases of the junction left unmatched. This CDR3 comprises 16 residues. The germline gives CDR1 SGHTA, CDR2 FQGNSA. This CDR3 is CASSFVAGGPGDTQYF. For the CDR3, the DNA is TGTGCCAGCAGCTTCGTAGCGGGGGGGCCAGGTGATACGCAGTATTTT.

The chain uses TRBV5-1 and TRBJ2-5; 8 nucleotides match TRBD2. V shed 5 bases and J 2 bases; nucleotides not matched to a gene: 2. Germline CDR1 SGHRS, CDR2 YFSETQ. This CDR3 is 13 amino acids long. CDR3 bases: TGCGCCAGCAGTCGCGGGGGGCAAGAGACCCAGTACTTC. Its protein is CASSRGGQETQYF.

V is TRBV3-1 (or the pseudogene TRBV3-2) and J is TRBJ1-1; D not resolved. V was shortened by 1 base and J by 1 base, with 4 bases between the two germline ends. This CDR3 region has 13 residues. The germline CDR1 and CDR2 sequences are LGHDT and YNNKEL (reference sequence). CDR3 nucleotides: TGTGCCAGCAGCCAAGTACAGAACACTGAAGCTTTCTTT. This codes for CASSQVQNTEAFF.

The CDR3 region has the DNA TGTGCCAGCAGCCCCTCCTCGGGGGGCTTAAGCTCCTACAATGAGCAGTTCTTC. As protein: CASSPSSGGLSSYNEQFF. The chain links TRBV7-9 to TRBJ2-1; the D gene is possibly TRBD2 (7 bases). V was clipped by 5 bases and J by 0 bases, with 20 bases between them. CDR1 is SEHNR and CDR2 is FQNEAQ in the germline V gene (reference sequence). The CDR3 covers 18 residues.

This clone appeared a single time. The genes are TRBV6-5 and TRBJ2-1, with TRBD1 identical over 8 bases. V was pared by 2 bases and J by 12 bases, with 12 bases of the junction left unmatched. CDR3 length: 15 amino acids. Germline V lookup: CDR1 MNHEY, CDR2 SVGAGI. CDR3 bases: TGTGCCAGCAGTTACCTCCAGGGGGCCGCAACAGCGCAGTTCTTC. Translating gives CASSYLQGAATAQFF.

The rearrangement uses TRBV7-8 and TRBJ2-7; TRBD2 is a possible D gene (6 bases). The V end was cut by 3 bases, the J end by 3 bases, with 21 bases between. CDR1 is SGHVS, CDR2 FQNEAQ, per germline. This CDR3 comprises 17 residues. This CDR3 is CASSLLWVGRGGYEQYF. DNA for the CDR3: TGTGCCAGCAGCTTGCTGTGGGTGGGACGGGGAGGCTACGAGCAGTACTTC.

This clone was detected a few times. The V call is TRBV5-4, the J call TRBJ2-7, with D possibly matching TRBD1 (6 bases). The CDR3 totals 16 residues. The V end lost 0 bases, the J end lost 7 bases, and 20 bases lay between the germline ends. CDR1 and CDR2 from the germline V gene are SGHNT and YYREEE (reference sequence). The CDR3 coding sequence is TGTGCCAGCAGCTTGGAACAGGGAATATTGAGCCGGGAGCAGTACTTC. It codes for CASSLEQGILSREQYF.

The rearrangement links TRBV6-2 or TRBV6-3 to TRBJ2-1, with D possibly being TRBD1 (6 bases). Per germline, CDR1 MNHEY and CDR2 SVGEGT. The CDR3 length is 15 residues. The V end was cut by 0 bases, the J end by 3 bases, with 9 bases between. Here the CDR3 reads CASSYSRRGYNEQFF. CDR3 DNA sequence: TGTGCCAGCAGTTACTCCCGCAGGGGCTACAATGAGCAGTTCTTC.